A single sample is the source of the 25 T cell receptor beta chains below, sequenced in a study of identical twins. Via MiXCR, TCRdb re-called the 5' RACE reads, giving one row per CDR3 protein. The table includes some 270,000 distinct CDR3 sequences, about 8% detected once. A further study also used this sample, focusing on yellow fever vaccine responses in identical twins.

Sequencing was carried out using CD8+ T cells sorted from blood. These receptors all come from a woman aged 18-29 years in good health.

This clonotype was detected once. The chain combines TRBV18 with TRBJ2-7, with 10 bases matching TRBD1. The length of the CDR3 is 16 residues. The germline V gene encodes CDR1 KGHSH and CDR2 LQKENI. Germline trimming cut 6 bases from V and 3 bases from J; bases unmatched to any gene: 11. CDR3 nucleotides: TGTGCCAGCTCCGATCGACAGGGGGCTCGCGGCTACGAGCAGTACTTC. Encoded protein: CASSDRQGARGYEQYF.

The CDR3 reads CASSPPIYAEAFF. The CDR3 DNA is TGTGCCAGCAGTCCTCCGATATACGCTGAAGCTTTCTTT. The rearrangement uses TRBV28 and TRBJ1-1; no definite D call. Trimming shortened V by 5 bases and J by 6 bases, and 13 bases separated the two germline ends. This CDR3 contains 13 residues. Germline V CDR1 and CDR2: MDHEN, SYDVKM.

J is TRBJ1-2 and V is TRBV5-6; 7 bases are a match to TRBD1. CDR3 length equals 12 residues. The germline CDR1 and CDR2 sequences are SGHDT and YYEEEE. V was clipped by 2 bases and J by 6 bases; unmatched bases: 1. CDR3 in DNA: TGTGCCAGCAGCTTCGGGACAGATGGCTACACCTTC. Residues: CASSFGTDGYTF.

This clonotype appeared a few times. The V gene is TRBV6-5, the J gene TRBJ2-7; D possibly corresponds to TRBD1 (6 bases). With 2 bases removed from V and 3 bases from J, the gap between germline ends came to 14 bases. This CDR3 has 15 residues. The germline CDR1 and CDR2 sequences are MNHEY and SVGAGI. The CDR3 spells CASSYERTAFYEQYF. DNA of the CDR3: TGTGCCAGCAGTTACGAGAGGACAGCTTTCTACGAGCAGTACTTC.

This clonotype was counted only a few times. This chain connects TRBV20-1 to TRBJ2-1, with D possibly called TRBD1 or TRBD2 (5 bases each). Germline V gene sequence: CDR1 DFQATT, CDR2 SNEGSKA (reference sequence). The CDR3 extends over 18 amino acids. V was cut by 6 bases and J by 4 bases, with 28 bases left in between. For the CDR3, the DNA is TGCAGTGCCAGGACCCTCGGGGCCCAAACTCACAGATACAATGAGCAGTTCTTC. It specifies CSARTLGAQTHRYNEQFF.

V usage is TRBV7-9 and J usage is TRBJ1-1; maybe TRBD1 (5 bases). The CDR3 is 16 amino acids. Trimming removed 7 bases from V and 0 bases from J, with 18 bases in between. The germline gives CDR1 SEHNR, CDR2 FQNEAQ (reference sequence). CDR3 protein: CASIEDSLGLNTEAFF. The CDR3 bases are TGTGCCAGCATCGAAGACAGCCTTGGTTTGAACACTGAAGCTTTCTTT.

The chain recombines TRBV7-9 with TRBJ2-5, with D possibly being TRBD2 (7 bases). There are 17 residues in the CDR3. From germline, CDR1 is SEHNR and CDR2 FQNEAQ (reference sequence). V lost 2 bases and J 5 bases, leaving 21 bases between the germline ends. In DNA form, the CDR3 reads TGTGCCAGCAGCTTATTACAGGGAGGGGACGGTCAGGAGACCCAGTACTTC. Protein: CASSLLQGGDGQETQYF.

The rearrangement links TRBV6-1 to TRBJ2-1; perhaps TRBD2 as D (6 bases). V shed 8 bases and J shed 7 bases, with 18 bases lying between them. The CDR3 contains 14 residues. Germline assignment: CDR1 MNHNS and CDR2 SASEGT. The CDR3 nucleotides read TGTGCCAGCCTGCCCCGACTAGGAGCGAATGAGCAGTTCTTC. As protein: CASLPRLGANEQFF.

The chain is built from TRBV12-3 or TRBV12-4 and TRBJ2-3, with D tentatively TRBD2 (7 bases). V lost 1 base and J lost 3, with 14 bases in between. The CDR3 has 16 residues. This CDR3 is CASSLEGGGLTDTQYF. The CDR3 DNA reads TGTGCCAGCAGTTTAGAAGGGGGGGGACTGACAGATACGCAGTATTTT.

This chain links TRBV7-8 with TRBJ2-7, with 11 positions matching TRBD1. Trimming at V came to 4 bases and at J to 6 bases, leaving 5 bases not matched to a gene. This CDR3 contains 14 residues. The V gene's germline CDR1 is SGHVS and CDR2 FQNEAQ. Here the CDR3 reads CASSSGQGEVEQYF. CDR3 nucleotide sequence: TGTGCCAGCAGCTCGGGACAGGGGGAAGTCGAGCAGTACTTC.

This clonotype was recorded many times. V usage is TRBV7-9 and J usage is TRBJ2-7; 10 positions agree with TRBD1. The junction had 3 bases not matched to a gene; V was cut back by 2 bases and J by 5 bases. Germline V gene lookup returns CDR1 SEHNR and CDR2 FQNEAQ (reference sequence). CDR3 length: 14 amino acids. Here the CDR3 DNA reads TGTGCCAGCAGCTTATGGACAGGGGGGAACGAGCAGTACTTC. It is translated as CASSLWTGGNEQYF.

The chain has TRBV6-6 and TRBJ2-7; D gene uncertain. The V gene lost 7 bases and the J gene lost 2 bases, with 12 bases spanning the gap. Per germline, CDR1 MNHNY and CDR2 SVGAGI (reference sequence). CDR3 size: 13 residues. The CDR3 DNA follows: TGTGCCAGCACCACGGGCCCTCCCTACGAGCAGTACTTC. It specifies CASTTGPPYEQYF.

This clonotype appeared a few times. V gene TRBV3-1 combines with J gene TRBJ2-1, with D perhaps matching TRBD2 (5 bases). Germline values: CDR1 LGHDT, CDR2 YNNKEL (reference sequence). V lost 2 bases and J 7 bases, leaving 12 bases between the germline ends. The CDR3 totals 14 residues. CDR3 coding DNA: TGTGCCAGCAGCCAACTACCGGCGGGTAATGAGCAGTTCTTC. It encodes CASSQLPAGNEQFF.

The chain employs TRBV3-1 and TRBJ2-2, with D perhaps matching TRBD2 (5 bases). Trimming removed 0 bases at V and 4 bases at J, with 15 bases between. The CDR3 contains 17 residues. Germline V gene data show CDR1 as LGHDT and CDR2 as YNNKEL (reference sequence). CDR3 in amino acids: CASSQDPRVAGTGELFF. As DNA, the CDR3 is TGTGCCAGCAGCCAAGATCCCCGGGTGGCGGGCACCGGGGAGCTGTTTTTT.

The chain combines TRBV11-1 with TRBJ2-3; 10 nucleotides agree with TRBD2. Germline V CDR1 and CDR2: SGHAT, FQDESV (reference sequence). This CDR3 contains 19 residues. Germline trimming cut 4 bases from V and 2 bases from J; bases unmatched to any gene: 15. CDR3 protein: CASSYNIAGGPLITDTQYF. CDR3 sequence (DNA): TGTGCCAGCAGCTACAACATAGCGGGAGGCCCACTAATCACAGATACGCAGTATTTT.

This clonotype was observed a few times. V and J are TRBV5-6 and TRBJ2-1; either TRBD1 or TRBD2 may fit D (5 bases each). This CDR3 has 13 residues. Germline V gene sequence: CDR1 SGHDT, CDR2 YYEEEE. Trimming removed 0 bases at V and 10 bases at J, with 11 bases between. The CDR3, as DNA: TGTGCCAGCAGCTTGGGAGGGGCGGAAGAGCAGTTCTTC. Protein: CASSLGGAEEQFF.

A few counts support this clonotype. The CDR3: CASSFLSPQGPTDTQYF. The CDR3 nucleotides are TGTGCCAGCAGTTTTCTATCCCCTCAGGGCCCCACAGATACGCAGTATTTT. The chain recombines TRBV27 with TRBJ2-3; TRBD1 might be the D (5 bases). Looked up from germline, CDR1 is MNHEY and CDR2 is SMNVEV (reference sequence). The CDR3 runs to 17 residues. V was cut by 3 bases and J by 2 bases, with 18 bases left in between.

This clonotype came up many times. The J gene is TRBJ1-1, the V gene TRBV7-9; D call uncertain. CDR1 is SEHNR and CDR2 is FQNEAQ in the germline V gene (reference sequence). Deletions cut 0 bases from V and 4 bases from J, with 9 bases between. CDR3 length: 14 residues. CDR3 bases: TGTGCCAGCAGCTTAGCTAACGTGGGCACTGAAGCTTTCTTT. This translates into CASSLANVGTEAFF. The full variable domain, rest sourced from reference TRBV7-9 and TRBJ1-1, is DTGVSQNPRHKITKRGQNVTFRCDPISEHNRLYWYRQTLGQGPEFLTYFQNEAQLEKSRLLSDRFSAERPKGSFSTLEIQRTEQGDSAMYLCASSLANVGTEAFFGQGTRLTVV.

The chain joins TRBV21-1 to TRBJ2-1. TRBV21-1 is described as a pseudogene. This CDR3 has 12 residues. The CDR3 is CASSSQVVVQFF. Here the CDR3 DNA reads TGTGCCAGCAGCTCCCAGGTTGTCGTGCAGTTCTTC.

V usage is TRBV20-1 and J usage is TRBJ2-3; 14 positions match TRBD2. Trimming removed 4 bases from V and 4 bases from J; junction bases left unmatched: 13. There are 18 residues in the CDR3. Germline CDR1 is DFQATT and CDR2 is SNEGSKA (reference sequence). The CDR3 region is CSANSGLAGDGLPDTQYF. In DNA form, the CDR3 reads TGCAGTGCTAACTCGGGACTAGCGGGGGACGGGTTGCCAGATACGCAGTATTTT.

This clonotype occurred many times. The chain uses TRBV6-2 or TRBV6-3 and TRBJ2-7; 7 bases match TRBD2. Per germline, CDR1 MNHEY and CDR2 SVGEGT. The CDR3 is made up of 14 amino acids. V dropped 0 bases and J dropped 3; count of bases not matched to a gene: 2. CDR3 region: CASSYSGGSYEQYF. The CDR3 DNA reads TGTGCCAGCAGTTACTCCGGCGGGAGCTACGAGCAGTACTTC.

In this sample, this clonotype turned up many times. The rearrangement joins TRBV5-1 to TRBJ1-1; the match to TRBD1 covers 7 bases. The germline V gene encodes CDR1 SGHRS and CDR2 YFSETQ. The V and J ends lost 1 base and 1 base, in that order; junction bases with no gene match: 7. This CDR3 has 16 amino acids. DNA for the CDR3: TGCGCCAGCAGCTTGCCAGGGGGAACCTCGAACACTGAAGCTTTCTTT. Its translation: CASSLPGGTSNTEAFF.

This clonotype has just a few counts. The rearrangement links TRBV28 to TRBJ2-5; 8 nucleotides align to TRBD2. This CDR3 spans 14 amino acids. Trimming at V came to 7 bases and at J to 5 bases, leaving 9 bases not matched to a gene. CDR1 MDHEN and CDR2 SYDVKM come from the germline V gene. In nucleotides, the CDR3 is TGTGCCAGCATGTGGACTAGCCGTTCTGAGACCCAGTACTTC. It encodes CASMWTSRSETQYF.

This clonotype showed up just a few times. The V and J genes are TRBV7-9 and TRBJ2-3; TRBD2 is a possible D gene (7 bases). The CDR3 loop spans 16 amino acids. CDR1 SEHNR and CDR2 FQNEAQ come from the germline V gene (reference sequence). V shed 2 bases and J shed 6 bases, with 18 bases lying between them. CDR3 sequence (DNA): TGTGCCAGCAGCTTACCGGGGGGCCCCGCGGTGGATACGCAGTATTTT. Translating gives CASSLPGGPAVDTQYF.

This clonotype was seen more than once but under ten times. The V call is TRBV25-1, the J call TRBJ2-3, with D unresolved. The germline V gene has CDR1 MGHDK and CDR2 SYGVNS. The CDR3 contains 13 residues. Trimming pared 3 bases from V and 6 bases from J, leaving 10 bases between. The CDR3 DNA follows: TGTGCCAGCAGTGATTTGAGTCCTGATACGCAGTATTTT. It is translated as CASSDLSPDTQYF.